This entry lists 10 T cell receptor beta chains sequenced from one sample in a study of T cell clusters in autoimmune cytopenias. TRB amplification used 200 to 250 ng of peripheral blood genomic DNA. TRB rearrangements were amplified by touch-down multiplex PCR with mixed TRB-A/B primers. For each CDR3 protein, TCRdb gives one entry from its re-call of the multiplex PCR reads, without DNA. The listing records about 8,400 distinct CDR3 sequences. The sequenced material came from peripheral blood. The receptors shown here come from a human donor with an autoimmune cytopenia or autoimmune hepatitis (not recorded which).

This chain uses TRBV5-1 with TRBJ2-2; with no DNA, the TCRdb D assignment of TRBD1 cannot be verified. Germline lookup yields CDR1 SGHRS and CDR2 YFSETQ. This CDR3 contains 14 residues. This CDR3 is CASSPTASTGELFF.

The chain recombines TRBV7-2 with TRBJ1-1; no DNA is available, so the TRBD1 call from TCRdb remains unchecked. This CDR3 has 14 residues. Germline CDR1 SGHTA, CDR2 FQGNSA. The CDR3 loop is CASSLPGQGRKAFF.

The rearrangement joins TRBV2 to TRBJ1-5. Germline-derived CDR1 and CDR2 are SNHLY and FYNNEI. The CDR3 totals 15 residues. CDR3 protein: CASSEVRGSLQPQHF.

CDR3 loop: CASSSQGVLNEKLFF. V usage is TRBV5-5 and J usage is TRBJ1-4. This CDR3 has 15 residues. Germline CDR1 reads SGHKS; CDR2 reads YYEKEE (reference sequence).

V usage is TRBV20-1 and J usage is TRBJ2-1; TCRdb designates TRBD1, a call that cannot be tested without DNA. The CDR3 runs to 15 residues. Germline values: CDR1 DFQATT, CDR2 SNEGSKA (reference sequence). CDR3 residues: CSARDPDRENNEQFF.

This clonotype shows up as medium-sized (0.01 to 0.1%) by frequency. The J gene is TRBJ1-2, the V gene TRBV29-1; absent DNA, TCRdb's TRBD1 call cannot be checked. This CDR3 contains 12 residues. The germline gives CDR1 SQVTM, CDR2 ANQGSEA. CDR3 protein: CSARGPNYGYTF.

The chain recombines TRBV20-1 with TRBJ1-1; the D gene TCRdb calls, TRBD1, cannot be checked with no DNA. Germline CDR1 and CDR2: DFQATT and SNEGSKA (reference sequence). The CDR3 totals 15 residues. CDR3 region: CSARRTGGVNTEAFF.

In terms of frequency, this clonotype is medium-sized. V is TRBV10-1 and J is TRBJ2-7; there is no DNA to check the TCRdb D call of TRBD1. Germline-derived CDR1 and CDR2 are WNHNN and SYGVQD (reference sequence). This CDR3 is built from 14 residues. CDR3 in amino acids: CASSDGGQLYEQYF.

The chain has TRBV27 and TRBJ1-1. Germline CDR1 MNHEY, CDR2 SMNVEV (reference sequence). The CDR3 runs to 11 residues. CDR3: CASRKSGEAFF.

The V and J genes are TRBV27 and TRBJ2-7; the TCRdb call, TRBD2, lacks DNA for checking. The CDR3 consists of 15 residues. Germline loops: CDR1 MNHEY, CDR2 SMNVEV (reference sequence). CDR3 loop: CASSRLPGPSYEQYF.